A selection of T cell receptor beta chains follows, all from one sample in a study of T cell responses to AZD1222 COVID-19 vaccine. Generated by immunoSEQ multiplex PCR, the TCRdb table keeps only in-frame clones and is missing some. The sample carries fewer than 130,000 clones, around 94% recorded once. The sequences come from peripheral blood, collected on day 0 of AZD1222 vaccination. The source of these receptors is an adult in good health. Both conserved end residues are part of each CDR3. The order of the fields is J gene, clone size, D gene, V gene, CDR3 protein, CDR3 DNA. A D gene is named only where the DNA matches it firmly. Rows give clone size only sometimes, using once, few, many, or a class for an expanded clone.

TRBJ1-5,-,-,TRBV5-6,CASSLWGARFVGRNQPQHF,TGTGCCAGCAGCTTGTGGGGCGCGCGGTTCGTCGGACGAAATCAGCCCCAGCATTTT
TRBJ2-1,-,TRBD2,TRBV7-8,CASSLAGLAGDNEQFF,TGTGCCAGCAGCTTAGCGGGTCTAGCGGGGGACAATGAGCAGTTCTTC
TRBJ1-1,-,-,TRBV11-3,CASSAGLIRGNTEAFF,TGTGCCAGCAGCGCTGGACTCATCCGGGGGAACACTGAAGCTTTCTTT
TRBJ1-2,-,-,TRBV30,CAWSVRGNYGYTF,TGTGCCTGGAGTGTACGAGGGAACTATGGCTACACCTTC
TRBJ1-2,-,-,TRBV6-2/TRBV6-3,CASSFAGRTYGYTF,TGTGCCAGCAGTTTCGCGGGGAGGACCTATGGCTACACCTTC
TRBJ2-1,-,-,TRBV10-3,CAISESAPEHEQFF,TGTGCCATCAGTGAGTCGGCACCCGAGCATGAGCAGTTCTTC
TRBJ2-2,-,-,TRBV28,CASSYRVTFSTGELFF,TGTGCCAGCAGCTACCGGGTAACCTTCTCCACCGGGGAGCTGTTTTTT
TRBJ2-1,-,TRBD2,TRBV29-1,CSVEDRWSGRYSEQFF,TGCAGCGTTGAAGATCGGTGGAGCGGGAGGTATAGTGAGCAGTTCTTC
TRBJ1-1,-,-,TRBV6-2/TRBV6-3,CASSYEGGSTEAFF,TGTGCCAGCAGTTACGAGGGGGGTAGCACTGAAGCTTTCTTT
TRBJ1-1,once,TRBD1,TRBV5-1,CASSSGQGTDEAFF,TGCGCCAGCAGCTCGGGACAGGGGACCGATGAAGCTTTCTTT
TRBJ2-4,-,-,TRBV11-3,CASTSPGTKNIQYF,TGTGCCAGCACCTCCCCGGGGACCAAAAACATTCAGTACTTC
TRBJ2-7,-,-,TRBV12-3/TRBV12-4,CASSFALDREQYF,TGTGCCAGCAGTTTTGCGCTAGATCGCGAGCAGTACTTC
TRBJ2-3,-,-,TRBV7-2,CASSLKDTQYF,TGTGCCAGCAGCTTAAAAGATACGCAGTATTTT
TRBJ1-4,-,TRBD1,TRBV30,CAWRGDRVNEKLFF,TGTGCCTGGAGAGGTGACAGGGTAAATGAAAAACTGTTTTTT
TRBJ1-6,-,-,TRBV7-9,CASRDRASPLHF,TGTGCCAGCAGGGACCGAGCCTCACCCCTCCACTTT
TRBJ1-1,-,-,TRBV30,CAWSVRVTEAFF,TGTGCCTGGAGTGTCCGAGTCACTGAAGCTTTCTTT
TRBJ2-3,-,-,TRBV2,CASPGHTDTQYF,TGTGCCAGCCCGGGGCACACAGATACGCAGTATTTT
TRBJ1-4,few,-,TRBV27,CASSSTGQSFNVKLFF,TGTGCCAGCAGTTCGACCGGACAGTCGTTCAATGTAAAACTGTTTTTT
TRBJ2-2,-,TRBD1,TRBV24-1,CGVAGGNTGELFF,TGTGGGGTGGCAGGGGGAAACACCGGGGAGCTGTTTTTT
TRBJ2-2,-,TRBD2,TRBV5-1,CASSLDIPGGNTGELFF,TGCGCCAGCAGCTTGGACATTCCGGGGGGGAACACCGGGGAGCTGTTTTTT
TRBJ2-2,-,-,TRBV7-9,CASSPLSGTGELFF,TGTGCCAGCAGCCCCCTATCAGGGACCGGGGAGCTGTTTTTT
TRBJ1-4,-,-,TRBV11-1,CASSEGGPYEKLFF,TGTGCCAGCTCGGAGGGGGGGCCTTACGAAAAACTGTTTTTT
TRBJ1-2,-,-,TRBV27,CASSIRGARGFGGYTF,TGTGCCAGCAGTATCAGGGGTGCTAGGGGATTTGGAGGCTACACCTTC
TRBJ2-7,-,TRBD2,TRBV27,CASSLRSGTSGTYEQYF,TGTGCCAGCAGTTTAAGATCAGGGACTAGCGGCACCTACGAGCAGTACTTC
TRBJ1-2,-,-,TRBV3-1/TRBV3-2,CASSPMQRNYGYTF,TGTGCCAGCAGCCCTATGCAGCGTAACTATGGCTACACCTTC
TRBJ2-5,-,-,TRBV9,CASSDLLRTGTQYF,TGTGCCAGCAGCGACCTCCTCCGCACCGGGACCCAGTACTTC
TRBJ1-4,-,-,TRBV3-1/TRBV3-2,CASSTRPTAQNEKLFF,TGTGCCAGCAGCACTCGCCCGACAGCACAGAATGAAAAACTGTTTTTT
TRBJ2-6,-,TRBD1,TRBV7-9,CASSFRLQGPGANVLTF,TGTGCCAGCAGCTTCCGGCTACAGGGGCCGGGGGCCAACGTCCTGACTTTC
TRBJ2-3,-,TRBD2,TRBV29-1,CSVEELVGTSGTDTQYF,TGCAGCGTTGAAGAACTAGTCGGGACTAGCGGCACAGATACGCAGTATTTT
TRBJ2-1,-,-,TRBV19,CASSIDVGAVVKFGNEQFF,TGTGCCAGTAGTATAGACGTCGGGGCAGTTGTAAAGTTCGGCAATGAGCAGTTCTTC
TRBJ1-6,once,-,TRBV12-3/TRBV12-4,CASSMLDSPLHF,TGTGCCAGCAGCATGTTGGATTCACCCCTCCACTTT
TRBJ1-1,-,-,TRBV7-9,CASSLGMNTEAFF,TGTGCCAGCAGCTTAGGCATGAACACTGAAGCTTTCTTT
TRBJ2-1,-,-,TRBV18,CASSPRSGNTYNEQFF,TGTGCCAGCTCACCACGGAGCGGAAACACCTACAATGAGCAGTTCTTC
TRBJ2-3,-,TRBD1,TRBV10-2,CASSEPGQGVTDTQYF,TGCGCCAGCAGTGAGCCGGGACAGGGCGTAACAGATACGCAGTATTTT
TRBJ1-2,-,-,TRBV28,CASSSNPSTFRETGGYTF,TGTGCCAGCAGTTCTAACCCCAGTACCTTCAGGGAAACGGGGGGCTACACCTTC
TRBJ1-4,-,TRBD1,TRBV6-6,CASSSGRGKEKLFF,TGTGCCAGCAGTTCGGGCAGGGGGAAGGAAAAACTGTTTTTT
TRBJ1-6,-,-,TRBV9,CASSVRALGNSPLHF,TGTGCCAGCAGCGTCAGGGCGTTGGGTAATTCACCCCTCCACTTT